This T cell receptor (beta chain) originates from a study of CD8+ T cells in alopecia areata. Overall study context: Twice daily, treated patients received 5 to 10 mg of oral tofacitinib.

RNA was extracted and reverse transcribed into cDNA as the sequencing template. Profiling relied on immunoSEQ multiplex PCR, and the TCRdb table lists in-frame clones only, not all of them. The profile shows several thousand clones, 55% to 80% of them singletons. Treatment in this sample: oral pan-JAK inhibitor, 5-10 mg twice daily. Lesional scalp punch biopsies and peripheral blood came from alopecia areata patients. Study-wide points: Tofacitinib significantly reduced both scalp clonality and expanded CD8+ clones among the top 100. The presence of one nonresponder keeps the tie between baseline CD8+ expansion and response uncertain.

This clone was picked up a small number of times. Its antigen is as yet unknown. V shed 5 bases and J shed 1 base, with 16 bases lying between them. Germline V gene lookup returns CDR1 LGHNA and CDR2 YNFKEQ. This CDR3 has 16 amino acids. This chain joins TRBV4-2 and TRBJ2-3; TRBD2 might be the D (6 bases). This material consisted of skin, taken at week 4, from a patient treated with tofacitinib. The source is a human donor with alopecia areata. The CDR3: CASSFGREFGTDTQYF. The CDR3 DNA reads TGTGCCAGCAGCTTTGGCCGGGAGTTTGGCACAGATACGCAGTATTTT.